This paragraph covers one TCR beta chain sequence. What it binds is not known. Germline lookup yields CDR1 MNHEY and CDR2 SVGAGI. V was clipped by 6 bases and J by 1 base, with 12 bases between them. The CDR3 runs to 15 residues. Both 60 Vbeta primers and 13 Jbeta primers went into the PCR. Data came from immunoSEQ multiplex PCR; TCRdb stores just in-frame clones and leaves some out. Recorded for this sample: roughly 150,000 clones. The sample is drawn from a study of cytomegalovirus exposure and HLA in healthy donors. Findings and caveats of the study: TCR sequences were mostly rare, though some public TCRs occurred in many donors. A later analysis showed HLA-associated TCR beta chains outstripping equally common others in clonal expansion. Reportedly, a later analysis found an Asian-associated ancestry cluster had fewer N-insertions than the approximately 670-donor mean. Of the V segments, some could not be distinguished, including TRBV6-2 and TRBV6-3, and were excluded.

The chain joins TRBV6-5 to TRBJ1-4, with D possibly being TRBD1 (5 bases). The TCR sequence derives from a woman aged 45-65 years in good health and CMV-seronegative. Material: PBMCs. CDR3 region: CASSPGGVTNEKLFF. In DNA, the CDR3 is TGTGCCAGCAGCCCGGGAGGGGTAACTAATGAAAAACTGTTTTTT.